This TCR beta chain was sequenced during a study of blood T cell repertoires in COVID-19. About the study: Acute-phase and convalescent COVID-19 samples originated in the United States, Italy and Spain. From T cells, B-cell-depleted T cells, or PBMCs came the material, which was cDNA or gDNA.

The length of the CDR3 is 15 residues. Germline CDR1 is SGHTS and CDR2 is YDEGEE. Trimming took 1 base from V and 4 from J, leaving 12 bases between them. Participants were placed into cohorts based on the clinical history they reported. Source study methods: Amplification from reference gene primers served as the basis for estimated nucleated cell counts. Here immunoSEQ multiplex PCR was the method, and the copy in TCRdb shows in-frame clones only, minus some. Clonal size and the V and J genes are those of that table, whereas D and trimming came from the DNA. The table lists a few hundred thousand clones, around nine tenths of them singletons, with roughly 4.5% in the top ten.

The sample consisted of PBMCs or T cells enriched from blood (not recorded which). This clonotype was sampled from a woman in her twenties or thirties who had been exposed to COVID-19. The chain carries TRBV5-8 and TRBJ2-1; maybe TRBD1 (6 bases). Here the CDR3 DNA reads TGTGCCAGCAGCTTGCAGGGGTCTAGATACAATGAGCAGTTCTTC. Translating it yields CASSLQGSRYNEQFF.